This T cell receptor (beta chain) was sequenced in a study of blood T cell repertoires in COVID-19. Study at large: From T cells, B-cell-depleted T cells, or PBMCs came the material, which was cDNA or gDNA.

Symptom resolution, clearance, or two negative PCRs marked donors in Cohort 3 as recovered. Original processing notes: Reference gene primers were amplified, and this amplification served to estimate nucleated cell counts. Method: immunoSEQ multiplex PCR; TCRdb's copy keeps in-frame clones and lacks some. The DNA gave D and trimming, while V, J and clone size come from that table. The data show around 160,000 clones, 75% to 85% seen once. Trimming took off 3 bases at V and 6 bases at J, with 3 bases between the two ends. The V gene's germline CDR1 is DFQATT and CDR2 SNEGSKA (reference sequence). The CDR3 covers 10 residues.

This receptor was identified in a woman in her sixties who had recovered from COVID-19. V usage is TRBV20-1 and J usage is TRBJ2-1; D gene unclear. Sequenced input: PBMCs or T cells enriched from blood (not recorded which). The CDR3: CSASLNEQFF. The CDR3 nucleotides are TGCAGTGCTAGTCTCAATGAGCAGTTCTTC.